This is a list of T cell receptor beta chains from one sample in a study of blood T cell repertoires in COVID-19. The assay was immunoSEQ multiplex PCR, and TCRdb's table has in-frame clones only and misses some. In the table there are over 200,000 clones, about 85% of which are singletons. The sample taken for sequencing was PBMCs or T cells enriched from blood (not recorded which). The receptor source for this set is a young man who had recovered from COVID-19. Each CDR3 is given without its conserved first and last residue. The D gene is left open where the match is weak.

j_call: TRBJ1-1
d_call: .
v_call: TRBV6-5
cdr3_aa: ASRLKLNTEAF

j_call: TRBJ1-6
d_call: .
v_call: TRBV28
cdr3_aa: ASITEGQGNSPLH

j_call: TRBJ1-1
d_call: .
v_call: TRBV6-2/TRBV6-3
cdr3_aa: ASSTRGGGNGEAF

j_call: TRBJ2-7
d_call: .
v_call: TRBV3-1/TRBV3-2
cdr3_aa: ASSQGIVGLRY

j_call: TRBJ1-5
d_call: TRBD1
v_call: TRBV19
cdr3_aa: ASSTRGSAGNQPQH

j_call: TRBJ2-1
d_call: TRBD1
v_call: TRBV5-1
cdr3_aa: ASSLAAGGSYNEQF

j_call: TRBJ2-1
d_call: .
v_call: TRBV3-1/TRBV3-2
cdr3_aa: ASSQESLNYNEQF

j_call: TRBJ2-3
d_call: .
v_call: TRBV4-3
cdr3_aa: ASSQDQGAPDTQY

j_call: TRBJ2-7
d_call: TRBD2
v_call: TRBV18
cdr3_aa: ASSPGLAASSYEQY

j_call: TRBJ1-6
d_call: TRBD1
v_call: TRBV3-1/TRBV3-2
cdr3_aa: ASSQNPTGAYNSPLH

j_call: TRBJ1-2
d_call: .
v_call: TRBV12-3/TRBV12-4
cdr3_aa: ASSFEGSYGYT

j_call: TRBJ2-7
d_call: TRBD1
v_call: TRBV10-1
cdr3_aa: ASSRDRSYEQY

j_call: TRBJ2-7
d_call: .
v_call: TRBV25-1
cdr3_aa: ASSASTIGGEQY

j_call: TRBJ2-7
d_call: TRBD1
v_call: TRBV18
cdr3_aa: ASSPPDRVWQY

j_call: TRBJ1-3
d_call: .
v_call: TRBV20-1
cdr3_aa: SARVGATIY

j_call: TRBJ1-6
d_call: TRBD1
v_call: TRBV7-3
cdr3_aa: ASSRLGTGINSPLH

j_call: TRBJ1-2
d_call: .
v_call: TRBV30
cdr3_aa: AWSTGREDGYT

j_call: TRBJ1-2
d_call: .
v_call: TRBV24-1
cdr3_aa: ATSRRAESYGYT

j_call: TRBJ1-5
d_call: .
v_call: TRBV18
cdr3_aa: ASSETGYNQPQH

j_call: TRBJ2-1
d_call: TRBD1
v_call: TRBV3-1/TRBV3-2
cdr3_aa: ASSQEWRDREGEQF

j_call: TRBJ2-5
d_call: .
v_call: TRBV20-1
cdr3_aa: SASEGQGLQETQY

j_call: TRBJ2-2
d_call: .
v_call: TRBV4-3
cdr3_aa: ASSQEPLNNGELF

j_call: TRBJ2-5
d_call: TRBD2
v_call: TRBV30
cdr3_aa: AWSRPAGGGQETQY

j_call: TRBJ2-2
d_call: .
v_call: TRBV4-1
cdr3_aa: ASSFRGRPASNTGELF

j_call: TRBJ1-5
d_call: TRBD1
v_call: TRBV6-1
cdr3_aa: ASSDRDRGGNQPQH

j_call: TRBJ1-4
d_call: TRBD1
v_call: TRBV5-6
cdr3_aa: ASSFLGQPGGNEKLF

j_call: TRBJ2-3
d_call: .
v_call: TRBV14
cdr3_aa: ASSQERSTDTQY

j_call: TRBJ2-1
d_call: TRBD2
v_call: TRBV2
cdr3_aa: ASVGGSSYNEQF

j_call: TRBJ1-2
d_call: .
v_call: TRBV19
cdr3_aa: ASSIGTPQSGGYT

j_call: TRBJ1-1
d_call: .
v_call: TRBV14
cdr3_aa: ASSHDRTAGAF

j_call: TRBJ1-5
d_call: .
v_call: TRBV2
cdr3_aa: ASSRDTNQPQH

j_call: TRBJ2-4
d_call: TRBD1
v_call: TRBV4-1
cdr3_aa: ASRRTGAKNIQY

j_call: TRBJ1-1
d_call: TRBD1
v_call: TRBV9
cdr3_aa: ASSADRGWTEAF

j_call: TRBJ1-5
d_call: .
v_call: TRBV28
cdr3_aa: ASRPGRQPQH

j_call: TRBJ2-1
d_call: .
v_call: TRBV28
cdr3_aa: ASSSAVAAGYNEQF

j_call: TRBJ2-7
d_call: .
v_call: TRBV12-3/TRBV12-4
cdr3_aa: ASSLRLTYEQY

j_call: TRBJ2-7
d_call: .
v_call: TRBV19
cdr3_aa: ASSIGDTPYEQY

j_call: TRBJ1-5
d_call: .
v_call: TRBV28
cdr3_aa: ASSSPSPGTNQPQH

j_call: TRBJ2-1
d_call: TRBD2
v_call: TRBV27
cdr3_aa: ASGDLAGSYNEQF

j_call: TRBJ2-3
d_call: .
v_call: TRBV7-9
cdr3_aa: ASSLATDTQY

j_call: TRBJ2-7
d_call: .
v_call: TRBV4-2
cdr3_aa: ASSQVRRGPREYLLGEQY

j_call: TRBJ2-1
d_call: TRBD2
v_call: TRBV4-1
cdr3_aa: ASEGLAGGEQF

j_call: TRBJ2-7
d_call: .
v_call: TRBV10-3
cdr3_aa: AISSPLSYEQY

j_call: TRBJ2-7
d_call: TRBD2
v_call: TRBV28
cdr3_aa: ASHAKLAGDEQY

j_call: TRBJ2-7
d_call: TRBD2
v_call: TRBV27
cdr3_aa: ASKGALAGGNEQY

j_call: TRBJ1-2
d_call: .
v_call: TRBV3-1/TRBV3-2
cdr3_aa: ASSQVAAGNYGYT

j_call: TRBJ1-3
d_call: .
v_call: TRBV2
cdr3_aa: ASSDVVRGGRSGNTIY

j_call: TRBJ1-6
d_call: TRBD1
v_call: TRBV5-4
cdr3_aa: ASSLRTGQNSPLH

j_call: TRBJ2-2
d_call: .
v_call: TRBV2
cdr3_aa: ASSEQGNTGELF

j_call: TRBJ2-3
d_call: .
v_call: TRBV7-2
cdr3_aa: ASSPGKDTQY

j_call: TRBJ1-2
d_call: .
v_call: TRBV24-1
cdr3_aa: ATSAEGGYGYT

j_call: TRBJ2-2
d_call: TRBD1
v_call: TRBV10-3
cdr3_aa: AIRGQGQGDTGELF

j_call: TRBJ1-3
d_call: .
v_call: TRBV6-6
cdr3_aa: ASMGGGIGNTIY

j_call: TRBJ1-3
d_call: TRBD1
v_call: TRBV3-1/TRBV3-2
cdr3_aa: ASSHLMTGKTGNTIY

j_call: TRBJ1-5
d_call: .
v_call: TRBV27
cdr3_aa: ASRSGTHSNQPQH